One and the same sample provided the 2 T cell receptor beta chains below, sequenced in a study of early T cells in non-severe SARS-CoV-2 infection. One entry per CDR3 protein results from TCRdb running MiXCR on the 5' RACE reads. The data hold about 64,000 distinct CDR3 sequences, with 20% observed a single time. The specimen was whole blood, collected at baseline. The receptor set was obtained from an adult who was a healthcare worker with PCR-confirmed SARS-CoV-2 infection or an uninfected control (not recorded which).

The J gene is TRBJ2-7, the V gene TRBV3-1, with 9 bases aligning to TRBD1. The germline V gene has CDR1 LGHDT and CDR2 YNNKEL (reference sequence). This CDR3 region has 15 residues. The V segment lost 0 bases and the J segment 4 bases; nucleotides outside the gene matches: 4. The CDR3 nucleotides read TGTGCCAGCAGCCAAGACGGGACAGGGTCTTACGAGCAGTACTTC. Its protein product is CASSQDGTGSYEQYF.

This clonotype occurred a few times. This sequence joins TRBV7-9 and TRBJ2-5; 8 bases are shared with TRBD2. Germline V gene sequence: CDR1 SEHNR, CDR2 FQNEAQ (reference sequence). V lost 5 bases and J lost 3; bases outside the gene matches: 5. This CDR3 is built from 14 residues. CDR3 in amino acids: CASSLTSGEETQYF. CDR3 DNA: TGTGCCAGCAGCCTTACTAGCGGAGAAGAGACCCAGTACTTC.